A selection of T cell receptor beta chains follows, all from one sample in a study of neurological immune-mediated disorders. TCRdb itself ran the 5' RACE reads through MiXCR, one entry per CDR3 protein. This sample has around 37,000 distinct CDR3 sequences, with roughly 3.2% found just once. Sequencing was performed on PBMCs. The receptors here all came from a woman between 55 and 75 years old with multiple sclerosis. Both conserved end residues are part of each CDR3. Fields, in order: D gene, clone size, J gene, V gene, CDR3 DNA, CDR3 protein. The D gene is left open where the match is weak. Size is omitted from some rows. Given values are once, few, many or a class for expanded clones.

>-|many|TRBJ1-1|TRBV5-1
TGCGCCAGCACCTTAAACTCTGCGAACACTGAAGCTTTCTTT
CASTLNSANTEAFF
>-|-|TRBJ1-1|TRBV11-2
TGTGCCAGCAGCCCCCAGCTCTTTGGGGGAACTGAAGCTTTCTTT
CASSPQLFGGTEAFF
>-|many|TRBJ1-2|TRBV5-1
TGCGCCAGCAGCTTGGCCGGCTTCGAGACTGAGGGCTACACCTTC
CASSLAGFETEGYTF
>-|many|TRBJ1-1|TRBV7-9
TGTGCCAGCAGCTTTCAGGAGAACACTGAAGCTTTCTTT
CASSFQENTEAFF
>TRBD1|many|TRBJ2-7|TRBV27
TGTGCCAGCAGCGGGACAGTCCCTCCGGCCGAGCAGTACTTC
CASSGTVPPAEQYF
>TRBD1|many|TRBJ1-6|TRBV7-9
TGTGCCAGCAGCTTAGGGGACAGGGGGCTTATTAGTTCACCCCTCCACTTT
CASSLGDRGLISSPLHF
>TRBD1|many|TRBJ1-6|TRBV20-1
TGCAGTGCTAGCATTGGGGACAGGAATTCACCCCTCCACTTT
CSASIGDRNSPLHF
>-|few|TRBJ2-1|TRBV20-1
TGCAGTGCTAGAGATCGTATCGTCAATGAGCAGTTCTTC
CSARDRIVNEQFF
>TRBD2|medium-sized|TRBJ2-5|TRBV20-1
TGCAGTGCTAGGGTCGATCGATTGCGGGGGGGCCAAGAGACCCAGTACTTC
CSARVDRLRGGQETQYF
>-|many|TRBJ2-1|TRBV20-1
TGCAGTGCTTCCCCCGGGACGTTTTCCTTCAATGAGCAGTTCTTC
CSASPGTFSFNEQFF
>-|many|TRBJ2-1|TRBV4-1
TGCGCCAGCAGCCAAGATTTGTCGGGGTACAATGAGCAGTTCTTC
CASSQDLSGYNEQFF
>-|many|TRBJ2-2|TRBV9
TGTGCCAGCAGCGACAGGGAGACCGGGGAGCTGTTTTTT
CASSDRETGELFF
>TRBD1|many|TRBJ2-7|TRBV29-1
TGCAGCGCGGAGACAGGGTCGGAAAACCGGCAGTACTTC
CSAETGSENRQYF
>TRBD1|many|TRBJ2-3|TRBV5-1
TGCGCCAGCAGCTTGGTAAACAGGGGTCGGGGCACAGATACGCAGTATTTT
CASSLVNRGRGTDTQYF
>-|many|TRBJ2-3|TRBV6-2/TRBV6-3
TGTGCCAGCAGTTACTCGATCCCAGATACGCAGTATTTT
CASSYSIPDTQYF
>TRBD2|many|TRBJ2-1|TRBV3-1
TGTGCCAGCAGCCAACCCGCGACTAGCGGGGGGGCCAGGGAGCAGTTCTTC
CASSQPATSGGAREQFF
>-|many|TRBJ2-4|TRBV7-9
TGTGCCAGCAGCCCGGGACAGACGGGGGACATTCAGTACTTC
CASSPGQTGDIQYF
>-|many|TRBJ2-5|TRBV5-1
TGCGCCAGCAGCATACTAGGCCAAGAGACCCAGTACTTC
CASSILGQETQYF
>TRBD1|-|TRBJ2-4|TRBV20-1
TGCAGTGCTAGCCGGGACAGGCTAGCCAAAAACATTCAGTACTTC
CSASRDRLAKNIQYF
>-|many|TRBJ1-2|TRBV29-1
TGCAGCGTTGAAGAAACAGGGCCCTTGAACTATGGCTACACCTTC
CSVEETGPLNYGYTF
>-|many|TRBJ2-7|TRBV12-3/TRBV12-4
TGTGCCAGCAGTTCATTGGACCCTGGGAAAAACGAGCAGTACTTC
CASSSLDPGKNEQYF
>TRBD2|many|TRBJ2-3|TRBV20-1
TGCAGTGCTAGAGATGGGACTATTCCAAAAGATACGCAGTATTTT
CSARDGTIPKDTQYF